This T cell receptor (beta chain) was captured by sequencing in a study of T cell responses to AZD1222 COVID-19 vaccine. Produced via immunoSEQ multiplex PCR; TCRdb's table is partial and in-frame only. Among 80,000 or so clones, roughly 80% were seen once, and the ten largest hold roughly 3.1%. Per the germline V gene, CDR1 is PRHDT and CDR2 is FYEKMQ (reference sequence). CDR3 length: 18 amino acids. With 3 bases clipped from V and 4 bases from J, the junction kept 14 bases outside the gene matches. The TCR sequence derives from an adult in good health. The material was peripheral blood, obtained on day 0 of AZD1222 vaccination. The chain is built from TRBV13 and TRBJ2-5, with 10 bases matching TRBD2. In DNA form, the CDR3 reads TGTGCCAGCAGCTTCCGTCCGAGGCTAGCGGGGGAGGGAGAGACCCAGTACTTC. The encoded protein is CASSFRPRLAGEGETQYF.